The clone carrying this T cell receptor (beta chain) was picked up a small number of times. Its specificity is not known. The data stem from a study of T-cell reconstitution after alpha-beta-depleted transplantation in children. Regarding the study as a whole: The high TCRbeta diversity at day 60 in some patients came from surviving recipient T cells and thymic progenitors. T-cell counts and diversity were attributed mostly to newly produced T cells one year after transplant. Several hundred rapidly expanded clones from non-depleted graft cells reportedly supplied alpha-beta T cells about two months post-transplant.

This CDR3 has 17 residues. From germline, CDR1 is SGHAT and CDR2 FQNNGV. V trimming: 3 bases; J trimming: 1 base; junction bases outside the gene matches: 7. A library of TCRbeta sequences, prepared with unique molecular identifiers, was generated. MiXCR, applied by TCRdb to the PCR reads, yields one record per CDR3 protein. The profile shows hundreds of thousands of distinct CDR3 sequences, roughly 13% of them singletons. The specimen was PBMCs, collected before TCRalphabeta/CD19-depleted stem cell transplant. This rearrangement joins TRBV11-2 to TRBJ2-3, with 10 bases aligning to TRBD2. The receptor's source is a girl aged 2-9 years with congenital amegakaryocytic thrombocytopenia, due to receive a stem cell transplant. The CDR3 loop is CASSLLAGDGGTDTQYF. The CDR3 bases are TGTGCCAGCAGCTTGCTAGCGGGAGATGGGGGCACAGATACGCAGTATTTT.